A single sample is the source of the 27 T cell receptor beta chains below, sequenced in a study of shared clonotypes between healthy human individuals (TCRdb year 2020). Library preparation employed the immunoSEQ multiplex PCR assay. The table was pulled from immuneACCESS by TCRdb, which kept in-frame rearrangements only. Such tables lose some clones; where checked, under half of the loss comes from unresolved V genes, and the rest has no known cause. In this sample the table shows over a million clones, roughly 96% of which occur a single time. The biggest ten clones account for roughly 1.2% of the sample. Sequenced input: naive CD4+ T cells sorted from blood. Explained via the paper, the cell subset or site label denotes: CD45RA+ positively selected. The receptors originated from a man aged 25 to 40 in good health.

The chain combines TRBV6-5 with TRBJ2-1, with D perhaps TRBD2 (5 bases). Trimming took off 2 bases at V and 4 bases at J, with 15 bases between the two ends. This CDR3 comprises 16 residues. Germline CDR1 MNHEY, CDR2 SVGAGI. The CDR3 region is CASSYEGNIPYNEQFF. Written as DNA, the CDR3 is TGTGCCAGCAGTTACGAGGGAAACATCCCTTACAATGAGCAGTTCTTC.

CDR3 residues: CASSFKRQDVGYTF. In DNA form, the CDR3 reads TGTGCCAGCAGCTTTAAGCGGCAGGATGTTGGCTACACCTTC. V usage is TRBV5-6 and J usage is TRBJ1-2; D gene ambiguous. The CDR3 covers 14 residues. Germline CDR1 and CDR2: SGHDT and YYEEEE. V was trimmed by 2 bases and J by 7 bases, leaving 15 bases between them.

With respect to this clone: The germline gene is not matched at one end of the junction; a read error may be the cause. The chain recombines TRBV7-7 with TRBJ2-7; 7 positions agree with TRBD2. The CDR3 is 13 residues long. The germline V gene encodes CDR1 SSHAT and CDR2 FNYEAQ (reference sequence). The CDR3 region is CASSLGSGGEQYF. CDR3 coding DNA: TGTGCTAGCAGCTTAGGATCGGGGGGCGAGCAGTACTTC. Filled out from reference TRBV7-7 and TRBJ2-7, the complete variable domain reads GAGVSQSPRYKVTKRGQDVTLRCDPISSHATLYWYQQALGQGPEFLTYFNYEAQPDKSGLPSDRFSAERPEGSISTLTIQRTEQRDSAMYRCASSLGSGGEQYFGPGTRLTVT.

V and J are TRBV4-1 and TRBJ2-1, with 10 bases lining up with TRBD2. V lost 4 bases and J lost 4; bases outside the gene matches: 13. The CDR3 is made up of 18 amino acids. Germline-derived CDR1 and CDR2 are MGHRA and YSYEKL. Here the CDR3 DNA reads TGCGCCAGCAGCCTTAGCGGGAGGCCAGGCGTGCAGTACAATGAGCAGTTCTTC. Amino acids: CASSLSGRPGVQYNEQFF.

V usage is TRBV7-6 and J usage is TRBJ2-5; TRBD2 matches at 9 bases. This CDR3 has 13 amino acids. The V gene end was trimmed by 5 bases and the J gene end by 4 bases; junction bases not matched to a gene: 2. Germline assignment: CDR1 SGHVS and CDR2 FNYEAQ. CDR3: CASSVLAGETQYF. The CDR3 DNA is TGTGCCAGCAGCGTACTAGCGGGAGAGACCCAGTACTTC.

The J gene is TRBJ2-7, the V gene TRBV25-1; D is undetermined. The CDR3 spans 18 residues. V was shortened by 3 bases and J by 3 bases, with 24 bases between the two germline ends. Germline assignment: CDR1 MGHDK and CDR2 SYGVNS. The CDR3 DNA follows: TGTGCCAGCAGTGATAGCAAGCGAATCGAGTTAGGGCGCTACGAGCAGTACTTC. Its translation: CASSDSKRIELGRYEQYF.

The chain joins TRBV7-2 to TRBJ2-3, with 15 bases fitting TRBD2. V dropped 5 bases and J dropped 1; count of bases not matched to a gene: 4. The CDR3 contains 17 residues. Germline values: CDR1 SGHTA, CDR2 FQGNSA. The CDR3 nucleotides are TGTGCCAGCAGCAGGACTAGCGGGAGGGGGGGCACAGATACGCAGTATTTT. This translates into CASSRTSGRGGTDTQYF.

The rearrangement uses TRBV11-2 and TRBJ2-7, with TRBD2 matching over 11 bases. CDR1 and CDR2 from the germline V gene are SGHAT and FQNNGV. This CDR3 is 14 amino acids long. The ends lost 6 bases at V and 4 bases at J; junction bases unmatched: 5. This CDR3 is CASSRGTSGYEQYF. The CDR3 nucleotides read TGTGCCAGCAGTCGTGGGACTAGCGGTTACGAGCAGTACTTC.

A word on this clone: The same CDR3 can be traced to other DNA sequences in this sample. V usage is TRBV9 and J usage is TRBJ2-3; the D is unclear. V was pared by 5 bases and J by 2 bases, with 6 bases between. CDR1 and CDR2 (germline): SGDLS, YYNGEE. This CDR3 is 12 amino acids long. The DNA of the CDR3 is TGTGCCAGCAGTGCCCCCACAGATACGCAGTATTTT. It encodes CASSAPTDTQYF. The full variable domain, with the rest looked up from reference TRBV9 and TRBJ2-3, is DSGVTQTPKHLITATGQRVTLRCSPRSGDLSVYWYQQSLDQGLQFLIQYYNGEERAKGNILERFSAQQFPDLHSELNLSSLELGDSALYFCASSAPTDTQYFGPGTRLTVL.

The genes are TRBV7-6 and TRBJ1-1; no reliable D call. The V end lost 1 base, the J end lost 3 bases, and 9 bases lay between the germline ends. The CDR3 is 14 residues long. CDR1 SGHVS and CDR2 FNYEAQ come from the germline V gene. This CDR3 reads CASSLGTADTEAFF. The CDR3 DNA sequence: TGTGCCAGCAGCTTAGGGACCGCCGACACTGAAGCTTTCTTT.

The chain uses TRBV5-4 and TRBJ1-4, with D tentatively TRBD1 (6 bases). V was cut by 0 bases and J by 5 bases, with 11 bases left in between. CDR3 size: 15 residues. Germline assignment: CDR1 SGHNT and CDR2 YYREEE (reference sequence). The DNA for the CDR3 is TGTGCCAGCAGCTTGGGCAGCACAGGGAATGAAAAACTGTTTTTT. It codes for CASSLGSTGNEKLFF.

The rearrangement uses TRBV28 and TRBJ2-1; no reliable D call. This CDR3 is 11 amino acids long. Germline CDR1 and CDR2: MDHEN and SYDVKM. Trimming stripped 2 bases from V and 12 bases from J, with 8 bases between. CDR3 sequence (DNA): TGTGCCAGCAGTTTACGTTCTGGGCAGTTCTTC. This codes for CASSLRSGQFF.

Comments on this clone: Other nucleotide sequences from this sample produce the same CDR3. V gene TRBV6-5 combines with J gene TRBJ1-5, with TRBD1 identical over 10 bases. Germline V gives CDR1 MNHEY, CDR2 SVGAGI. The CDR3 extends over 13 amino acids. V lost 5 bases, J lost 7 bases, and 2 bases stayed unmatched. CDR3 coding DNA: TGTGCCAGCAGTAGACAGGGGGCCCAGCCCCAGCATTTT. Amino acids: CASSRQGAQPQHF.

The gene calls are TRBV5-1 and TRBJ2-7; weak D call: TRBD1 (5 bases). The V end lost 4 bases, the J end lost 2 bases, and 22 bases lay between the germline ends. This CDR3 contains 17 residues. Germline values: CDR1 SGHRS, CDR2 YFSETQ. The CDR3 is CASSPTPIGVGAYEQYF. DNA for the CDR3: TGCGCCAGCAGCCCTACCCCCATCGGAGTAGGGGCCTACGAGCAGTACTTC.

This clone was seen a single time. This chain connects TRBV5-6 to TRBJ2-3; 8 bases map to TRBD2. The junction had 11 bases not matched to a gene; V was cut back by 7 bases and J by 1 base. The CDR3 is 16 amino acids. Germline CDR1 reads SGHDT; CDR2 reads YYEEEE. CDR3: CASGAPAGVGTDTQYF. Written as DNA, the CDR3 is TGTGCCAGCGGAGCCCCAGCGGGGGTGGGCACAGATACGCAGTATTTT. The full variable domain, rest sourced from reference TRBV5-6 and TRBJ2-3, is DAGVTQSPTHLIKTRGQQVTLRCSPKSGHDTVSWYQQALGQGPQFIFQYYEEEERQRGNFPDRFSGHQFPNYSSELNVNALLLGDSALYLCASGAPAGVGTDTQYFGPGTRLTVL.

The rearrangement joins TRBV9 to TRBJ2-2; D not resolved. Between the trimmed V and J ends, which lost 1 base and 5 bases, there was a span of 6 bases. CDR3 length equals 13 residues. CDR1 is SGDLS, CDR2 YYNGEE, per germline. CDR3 DNA sequence: TGTGCCAGCAGCGTAAGGCAGACCGGGGAGCTGTTTTTT. Its protein product is CASSVRQTGELFF.

The genes are TRBV6-5 and TRBJ1-2; D not resolved. Germline loops: CDR1 MNHEY, CDR2 SVGAGI. Between the trimmed V and J ends, which lost 8 bases and 8 bases, there was a span of 12 bases. The CDR3 runs 11 residues. This chain's CDR3 is CASYSGRGYTF. Here the CDR3 DNA reads TGTGCCAGCTACTCGGGAAGGGGCTACACCTTC.

The sample holds one count of this clone. In DNA form, the CDR3 reads TGTGCCAGCAGTTCGACAGGGCAAGTAACCTATGGCTACACCTTC. Its translation: CASSSTGQVTYGYTF. The chain has TRBV2 and TRBJ1-2; the match to TRBD1 covers 7 bases. Germline V gene lookup returns CDR1 SNHLY and CDR2 FYNNEI. The CDR3 has 15 residues. Germline trimming cut 5 bases from V and 4 bases from J; bases unmatched to any gene: 10. The full variable domain, completed using reference TRBV2 and TRBJ1-2, is EPEVTQTPSHQVTQMGQEVILRCVPISNHLYFYWYRQILGQKVEFLVSFYNNEISEKSEIFDDQFSVERPDGSNFTLKIRSTKLEDSAMYFCASSSTGQVTYGYTFGSGTRLTVV.

The chain joins TRBV28 to TRBJ1-5; weak D call: TRBD1 (6 bases). The V end was cut by 11 bases, the J end by 2 bases, with 16 bases between. This CDR3 contains 14 residues. CDR1 and CDR2 from the germline V gene are MDHEN and SYDVKM. The CDR3 bases are TGTGCCGGGAACAGGGCTTTGGGCAATCAGCCCCAGCATTTT. This gives the protein CAGNRALGNQPQHF.

The V gene is TRBV10-3, the J gene TRBJ2-1; 9 bases agree with TRBD1. Unmatched junction bases numbered 6, after V lost 6 bases and J lost 3 bases. CDR3 length: 15 amino acids. Germline V gives CDR1 ENHRY, CDR2 SYGVKD. The CDR3 coding sequence is TGTGCCATCAGAGACCCGGGACAGGGCTACAATGAGCAGTTCTTC. Protein sequence: CAIRDPGQGYNEQFF.

The J gene is TRBJ2-5, the V gene TRBV7-3; D is possibly TRBD2 (5 bases). V dropped 5 bases and J dropped 1 base, with 8 bases sitting between them. This CDR3 region has 13 residues. Looked up from germline, CDR1 is SGHTA and CDR2 is FQGTGA. The CDR3 region has the DNA TGTGCCAGCAGCGCGGGTGCCCAAGAGACCCAGTACTTC. Protein product: CASSAGAQETQYF.

The rearrangement links TRBV18 to TRBJ2-7, with 9 nucleotides matching TRBD1. The germline V gene encodes CDR1 KGHSH and CDR2 LQKENI. V shed 3 bases and J 6 bases; nucleotides not matched to a gene: 6. This CDR3 has 14 residues. This CDR3 is CASSPDRGVPEQYF. DNA for the CDR3: TGTGCCAGCTCACCCGACAGGGGGGTTCCCGAGCAGTACTTC.

This chain joins TRBV10-3 and TRBJ2-2; D remains ambiguous. This CDR3 is built from 13 residues. Per the germline V gene, CDR1 is ENHRY and CDR2 is SYGVKD. Trimming left V 6 bases short and J 4 bases short, with 9 bases between. In DNA, the CDR3 is TGTGCCATCAGACCACCTGGCACCGGGGAGCTGTTTTTT. It codes for CAIRPPGTGELFF.

J is TRBJ1-3 and V is TRBV5-1; possible D gene TRBD1, 5 bases. V was shortened by 3 bases and J by 0 bases, with 13 bases between the two germline ends. The CDR3 totals 16 residues. Germline CDR1 SGHRS, CDR2 YFSETQ. The CDR3 loop reads CASSSGGLNSGNTIYF. In nucleotides, the CDR3 is TGCGCCAGCAGCTCCGGGGGGTTGAACTCTGGAAACACCATATATTTT.

The CDR3 here is CASSRDRNYYEQYF. CDR3 DNA sequence: TGTGCCAGCAGCCGAGACAGAAACTACTACGAGCAGTACTTC. The chain employs TRBV5-5 and TRBJ2-7; D is perhaps TRBD1 (5 bases). V lost 4 bases, J lost 3 bases, and 14 bases lay in between. CDR3 length: 14 amino acids. Looked up from germline, CDR1 is SGHKS and CDR2 is YYEKEE (reference sequence). Full variable domain (rest looked up from reference TRBV5-5 and TRBJ2-7): DAGVTQSPTHLIKTRGQQVTLRCSPISGHKSVSWYQQVLGQGPQFIFQYYEKEERGRGNFPDRFSARQFPNYSSELNVNALLLGDSALYLCASSRDRNYYEQYFGPGTRLTVT.

This clone was counted once. The chain combines TRBV20-1 with TRBJ1-2; D call uncertain. CDR3 length: 10 amino acids. CDR1 and CDR2 from the germline V gene are DFQATT and SNEGSKA (reference sequence). The V and J ends lost 7 bases and 8 bases respectively, with 11 bases between them. CDR3 coding DNA: TGCAGTGAAGGCGGGAGCGGCTACACCTTC. Residues: CSEGGSGYTF.

This chain joins TRBV11-2 and TRBJ2-3; 8 nucleotides match TRBD2. This CDR3 region has 14 residues. The V gene end was trimmed by 3 bases and the J gene end by 14 bases; junction bases not matched to a gene: 13. CDR1 is SGHAT, CDR2 FQNNGV, per germline. CDR3 in DNA: TGTGCCAGCAGCTTGCATTCCCCCCGGGGGGGGAGGTATTTT. Its protein product is CASSLHSPRGGRYF.